This T cell receptor beta chain was identified during a study of blood T cell repertoires in COVID-19. The overall study: The study drew acute and convalescent COVID-19 samples from the United States, Italy and Spain. Nucleic acid was either cDNA or gDNA, and it came from T cells, B-cell-depleted T cells, or PBMCs.

Per the original methods: Amplification with reference gene primers provided the estimates of nucleated cell counts. Sequenced by immunoSEQ multiplex PCR; TCRdb stores in-frame clones only, minus some. That table supplies the V and J calls and clone size; D and trimming were determined from the DNA. The table shows under 250,000 clones, with roughly 88% occurring only once. There are 14 residues in the CDR3. V lost 1 base to trimming and J lost 6 bases, with 9 bases between them. Germline V lookup: CDR1 SGHTA, CDR2 FQGNSA. This clonotype originated in a man of 80 years or more with acute or convalescent COVID-19. Sequencing input: peripheral blood. This chain uses TRBV7-2 with TRBJ2-2; D gene uncertain. CDR3 in amino acids: CASSLVQAPGELFF. The CDR3 nucleotides are TGTGCCAGCAGCTTAGTTCAGGCCCCCGGGGAGCTGTTTTTT. The whole variable domain, remainder taken from reference TRBV7-2 and TRBJ2-2, is GAGVSQSPSNKVTEKGKDVELRCDPISGHTALYWYRQSLGQGLEFLIYFQGNSAPDKSGLPSDRFSAERTGGSVSTLTIQRTQQEDSAVYLCASSLVQAPGELFFGEGSRLTVL.